This T cell receptor (beta chain) is from a study of T-cell memory formation after mild COVID-19. Background on the study: The two donors had largely donor-specific TCR clusters.

UMIs and sample barcodes were carried by the TCR alpha and TCR beta cDNA libraries that 5'RACE produced using constant-segment primers. In TCRdb, the 5' RACE reads were re-called with MiXCR into one record per CDR3 protein. This table holds approximately 50,000 distinct CDR3 sequences, 9.3% found once. Findings of the study overall: Pre-infection memory already had some responding clones, implying cross-reactive memory joined. CD8+ contracting clones occupied EMRA, while CD4+ ones occupied mainly CM and EM.

With respect to this clonotype: Its target is not known.

From germline, CDR1 is SGDLS and CDR2 YYNGEE. The CDR3 spans 15 residues. Trimming stripped 3 bases from V and 4 bases from J, with 14 bases between. Sequencing was performed on PBMCs or a T cell subset sorted from them (not recorded which). V gene TRBV9 combines with J gene TRBJ2-1, with a weak D call TRBD2 (6 bases). The sequence derives from an adult woman who had mild COVID-19 (a few samples of this study predate the infection). Cell type and time point are not known. DNA of the CDR3: TGTGCCAGCAGCGACGGGGGAATTAATTACAATGAGCAGTTCTTC. This sequence encodes CASSDGGINYNEQFF.